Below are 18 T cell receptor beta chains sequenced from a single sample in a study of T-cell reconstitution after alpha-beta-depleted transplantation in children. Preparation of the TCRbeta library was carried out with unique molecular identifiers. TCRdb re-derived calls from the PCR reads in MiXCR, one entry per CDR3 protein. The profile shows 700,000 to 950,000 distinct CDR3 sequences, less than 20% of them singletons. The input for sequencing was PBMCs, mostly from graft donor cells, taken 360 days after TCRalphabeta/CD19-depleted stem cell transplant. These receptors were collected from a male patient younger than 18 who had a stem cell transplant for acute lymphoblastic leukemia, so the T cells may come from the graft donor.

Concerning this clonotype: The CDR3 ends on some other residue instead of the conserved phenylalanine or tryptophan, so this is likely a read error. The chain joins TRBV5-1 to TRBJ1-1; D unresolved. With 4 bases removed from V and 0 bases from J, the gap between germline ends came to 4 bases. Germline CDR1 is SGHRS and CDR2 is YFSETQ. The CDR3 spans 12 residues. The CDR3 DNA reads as TGCGCCAGCAGCCTGCTGAACACTGAAGCTTTCTCT. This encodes CASSLLNTEAFS.

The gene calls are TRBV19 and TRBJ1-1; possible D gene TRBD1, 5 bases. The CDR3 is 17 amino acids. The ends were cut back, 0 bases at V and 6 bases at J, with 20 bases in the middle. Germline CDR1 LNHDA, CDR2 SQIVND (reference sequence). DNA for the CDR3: TGTGCCAGTAGTATAGATCTTGAGGCCTGGGGGGTTCCTGAAGCTTTCTTT. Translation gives CASSIDLEAWGVPEAFF.

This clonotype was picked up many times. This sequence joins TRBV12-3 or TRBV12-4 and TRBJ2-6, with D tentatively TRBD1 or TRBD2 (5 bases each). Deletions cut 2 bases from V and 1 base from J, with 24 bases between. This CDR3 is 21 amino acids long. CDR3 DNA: TGTGCCAGCAGTTTATCCCCCCTCGGGGCAACTCACCTATCTGGGGCCAACGTCCTGACTTTC. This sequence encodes CASSLSPLGATHLSGANVLTF.

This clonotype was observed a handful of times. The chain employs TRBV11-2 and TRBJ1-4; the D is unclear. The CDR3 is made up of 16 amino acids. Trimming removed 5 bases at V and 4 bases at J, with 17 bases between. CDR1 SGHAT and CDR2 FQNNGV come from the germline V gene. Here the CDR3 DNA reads TGTGCCAGCAGCCCCCTAGAGGCGGGAGTTAATGAAAAACTGTTTTTT. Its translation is CASSPLEAGVNEKLFF.

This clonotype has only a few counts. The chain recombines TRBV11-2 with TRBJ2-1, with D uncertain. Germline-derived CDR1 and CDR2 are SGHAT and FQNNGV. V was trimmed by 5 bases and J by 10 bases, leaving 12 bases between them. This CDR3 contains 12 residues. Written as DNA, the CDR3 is TGTGCCAGCAGCCCCCACCTGGCGGAGCAGTTCTTC. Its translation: CASSPHLAEQFF.

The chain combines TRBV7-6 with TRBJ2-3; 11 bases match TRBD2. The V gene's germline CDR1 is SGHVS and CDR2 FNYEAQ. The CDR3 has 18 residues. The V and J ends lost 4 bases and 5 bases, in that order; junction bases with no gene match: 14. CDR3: CASSSNAASGRFVDTQYF. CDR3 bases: TGTGCCAGCAGCTCGAACGCCGCTAGCGGGAGGTTCGTAGATACGCAGTATTTT.

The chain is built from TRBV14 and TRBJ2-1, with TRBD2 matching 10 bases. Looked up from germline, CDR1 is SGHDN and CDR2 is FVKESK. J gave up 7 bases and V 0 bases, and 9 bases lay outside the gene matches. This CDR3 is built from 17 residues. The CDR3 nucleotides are TGTGCCAGCAGCCAAGATAGGGCTAGCGGGAGTAAGAATGAGCAGTTCTTC. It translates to CASSQDRASGSKNEQFF.

CDR3 residues: CASSPVGREAYEQYF. The CDR3 nucleotides read TGTGCCAGCAGTCCCGTCGGGCGGGAGGCCTACGAGCAGTACTTC. This rearrangement joins TRBV12-3 or TRBV12-4 to TRBJ2-7; 8 bases agree with TRBD2. The CDR3 is 15 residues long. V lost 5 bases and J lost 2; bases outside the gene matches: 8.

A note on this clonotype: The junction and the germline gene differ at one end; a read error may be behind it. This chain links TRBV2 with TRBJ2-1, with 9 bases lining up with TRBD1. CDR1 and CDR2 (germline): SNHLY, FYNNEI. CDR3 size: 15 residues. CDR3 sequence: CASRPGTGLYDEQFF. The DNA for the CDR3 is TGTGCCAGCAGACCCGGGACAGGGCTCTACGATGAGCAGTTCTTC.

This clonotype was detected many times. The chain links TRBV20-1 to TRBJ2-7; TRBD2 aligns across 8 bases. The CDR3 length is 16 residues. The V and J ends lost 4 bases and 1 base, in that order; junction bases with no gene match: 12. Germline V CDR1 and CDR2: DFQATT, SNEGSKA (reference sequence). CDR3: CSAKRGLAGTSYEQYF. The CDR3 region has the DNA TGCAGTGCTAAGAGAGGTCTAGCGGGTACATCCTACGAGCAGTACTTC.

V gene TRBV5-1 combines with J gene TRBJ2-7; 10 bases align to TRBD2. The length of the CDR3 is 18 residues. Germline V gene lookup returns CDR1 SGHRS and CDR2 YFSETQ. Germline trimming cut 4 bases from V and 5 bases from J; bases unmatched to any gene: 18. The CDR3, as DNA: TGCGCCAGCAGCATTCGGACTAGCGGACCCGTTTTAATTCACGAGCAGTACTTC. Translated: CASSIRTSGPVLIHEQYF.

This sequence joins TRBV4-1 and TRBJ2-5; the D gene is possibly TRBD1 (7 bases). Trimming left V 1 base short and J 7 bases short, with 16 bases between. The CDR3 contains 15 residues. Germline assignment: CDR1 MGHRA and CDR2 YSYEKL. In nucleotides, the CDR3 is TGCGCCAGCAGCCAAGTCGGAGGGGGCGCGGGGACCCAGTACTTC. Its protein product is CASSQVGGGAGTQYF.

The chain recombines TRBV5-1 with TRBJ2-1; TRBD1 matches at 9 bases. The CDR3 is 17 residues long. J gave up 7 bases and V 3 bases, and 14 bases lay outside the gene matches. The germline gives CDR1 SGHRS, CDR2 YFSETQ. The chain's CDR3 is CASSSKRAGTGLNEQFF. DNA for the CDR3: TGCGCCAGCAGCTCTAAACGGGCCGGGACAGGGTTAAATGAGCAGTTCTTC.

The CDR3: CASSLLNRVNTEAFF. The CDR3 bases are TGTGCCAGCAGTTTACTGAACAGGGTAAACACTGAAGCTTTCTTT. The genes are TRBV27 and TRBJ1-1; maybe TRBD1 (6 bases). The CDR3 covers 15 residues. The V end lost 2 bases, the J end lost 2 bases, and 12 bases lay between the germline ends. In germline, CDR1 is MNHEY, CDR2 SMNVEV (reference sequence).

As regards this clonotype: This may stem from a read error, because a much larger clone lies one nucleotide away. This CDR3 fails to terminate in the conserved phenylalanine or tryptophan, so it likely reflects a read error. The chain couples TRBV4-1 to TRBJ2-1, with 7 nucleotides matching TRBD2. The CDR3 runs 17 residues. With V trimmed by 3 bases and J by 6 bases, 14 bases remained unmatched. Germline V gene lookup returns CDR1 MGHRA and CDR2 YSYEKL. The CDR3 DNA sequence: TGCGCCAGCAGCCATGCCCTCATGGGACTACCCATCAATGAGCAGTTCTCC. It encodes CASSHALMGLPINEQFS.

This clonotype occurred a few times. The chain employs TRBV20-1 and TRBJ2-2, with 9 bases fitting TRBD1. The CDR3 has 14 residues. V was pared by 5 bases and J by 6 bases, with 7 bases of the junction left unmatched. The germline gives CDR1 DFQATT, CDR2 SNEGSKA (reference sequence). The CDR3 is CSAEGTGLAGELFF. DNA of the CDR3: TGCAGTGCTGAAGGGACAGGGTTAGCCGGGGAGCTGTTTTTT.

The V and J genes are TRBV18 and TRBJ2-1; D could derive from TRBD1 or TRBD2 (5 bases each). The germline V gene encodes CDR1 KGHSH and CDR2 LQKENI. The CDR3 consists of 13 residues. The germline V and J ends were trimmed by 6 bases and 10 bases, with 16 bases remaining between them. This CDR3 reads CASSQNRDGEQFF. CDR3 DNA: TGTGCCAGCTCCCAAAACCGGGACGGCGAGCAGTTCTTC.

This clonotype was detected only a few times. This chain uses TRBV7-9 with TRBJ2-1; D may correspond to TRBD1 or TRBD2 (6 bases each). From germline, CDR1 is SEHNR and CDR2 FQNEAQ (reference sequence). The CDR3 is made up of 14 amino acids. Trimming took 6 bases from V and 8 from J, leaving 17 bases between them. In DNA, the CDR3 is TGTGCCAGCAGTTCAAGGGGGGAGTACTATGAGCAGTTCTTC. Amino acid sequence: CASSSRGEYYEQFF.